The 32 T cell receptor beta chains presented below share a single source sample, sequenced in a study of T cell responses to AZD1222 COVID-19 vaccine (dated by TCRdb to the early 2020s). The library relied on the immunoSEQ multiplex PCR assay. TCRdb re-hosts the immuneACCESS table, in-frame sequences only. Its copies lack some clones; in the studies checked, an unresolved V gene accounts for under half of them, and the cause for the rest is not known. This sample comprises fewer than 50,000 clones, 90% of them detected only once. The ten largest make up about 36% of the sample. According to the study, the label for this sample's time point signals: about 28 days (+/-7) after the second vaccine dose. Sample: peripheral blood, taken 28 days after the second AZD1222 dose. Source of these receptors: an adult who received the AZD1222 COVID-19 vaccine.

This clone came up a few times. V gene TRBV7-9 combines with J gene TRBJ2-5; 9 positions match TRBD2. The trim removed 6 bases at V and 1 base at J, leaving 15 bases unmatched. Germline V gene sequence: CDR1 SEHNR, CDR2 FQNEAQ (reference sequence). The length of the CDR3 is 18 residues. The CDR3 here is CASRPKVRLAGIQETQYF. The CDR3 bases are TGTGCCAGCAGGCCAAAAGTTCGGCTAGCGGGAATCCAAGAGACCCAGTACTTC.

V gene TRBV7-9 combines with J gene TRBJ1-6; D is ambiguous. Germline lookup yields CDR1 SEHNR and CDR2 FQNEAQ (reference sequence). Deletions cut 3 bases from V and 5 bases from J, with 11 bases between. This CDR3 region has 15 residues. In DNA form, the CDR3 reads TGTGCCAGCAGCTTCGGTGGTCAGAATAATTCACCCCTCCACTTT. Translation gives CASSFGGQNNSPLHF.

The gene calls are TRBV5-8 and TRBJ2-7; no reliable D call. The CDR3 is made up of 14 amino acids. Trimming took 0 bases from V and 1 from J, leaving 8 bases between them. Germline V gene lookup returns CDR1 SGHTS and CDR2 YDEGEE. CDR3 in amino acids: CASSLGSVSYEQYF. For the CDR3, the DNA is TGTGCCAGCAGCTTGGGGTCGGTTTCCTACGAGCAGTACTTC.

The CDR3 region is CASSSVPPGRTNTEAFF. CDR3 coding DNA: TGCGCCAGCAGCTCGGTCCCTCCTGGACGGACGAACACTGAAGCTTTCTTT. The chain is built from TRBV5-1 and TRBJ1-1; D is uncertain. The CDR3 runs 17 residues. Germline lookup yields CDR1 SGHRS and CDR2 YFSETQ. The V and J ends lost 3 bases and 1 base respectively, with 19 bases between them.

The chain has TRBV6-5 and TRBJ1-1; 7 bases agree with TRBD1. CDR1 MNHEY and CDR2 SVGAGI come from the germline V gene. The CDR3 has 13 residues. V trimming: 6 bases; J trimming: 6 bases; junction bases outside the gene matches: 7. The CDR3 sequence: CASRQGRLAEAFF. CDR3 nucleotides: TGTGCCAGCAGACAGGGGAGATTGGCTGAAGCTTTCTTT.

The CDR3 DNA sequence: TGTGCTAGTGGTTTGTTCCGACAGGGGTTTAGCAATCAGCCCCAGCATTTT. This codes for CASGLFRQGFSNQPQHF. This rearrangement joins TRBV12-5 to TRBJ1-5, with 8 bases lining up with TRBD1. CDR1 is LGHNT, CDR2 FRNRAP, per germline. The CDR3 is made up of 17 amino acids. V dropped 2 bases and J dropped 0; count of bases not matched to a gene: 6. Combining the CDR3 with reference TRBV12-5 and TRBJ1-5 gives the whole variable domain DARVTQTPRHKVTEMGQEVTMRCQPILGHNTVFWYRQTMMQGLELLAYFRNRAPLDDSGMPKDRFSAEMPDATLATLKIQPSEPRDSAVYFCASGLFRQGFSNQPQHFGDGTRLSIL.

This clone showed up just once. The V and J genes are TRBV19 and TRBJ1-1, with 7 bases that match TRBD1. The CDR3 is 17 amino acids. Germline values: CDR1 LNHDA, CDR2 SQIVND (reference sequence). J lost 6 bases, V lost 5 bases, and 18 bases had no gene match. CDR3: CASSPRVTTGRLAEAFF. The CDR3 region has the DNA TGTGCCAGTAGTCCGCGGGTAACGACAGGGAGGTTGGCTGAAGCTTTCTTT. Looking up the rest from reference TRBV19 and TRBJ1-1 gives the full variable domain: DGGITQSPKYLFRKEGQNVTLSCEQNLNHDAMYWYRQDPGQGLRLIYYSQIVNDFQKGDIAEGYSVSREKKESFPLTVTSAQKNPTAFYLCASSPRVTTGRLAEAFFGQGTRLTVV.

CDR3 loop: CASSQTPGRDQETQYF. CDR3 DNA sequence: TGCGCCAGCAGCCAAACACCCGGCAGGGATCAAGAGACCCAGTACTTC. The V call is TRBV4-1, the J call TRBJ2-5, with a possible D match to TRBD1 (5 bases). The CDR3 runs to 16 residues. V lost 2 bases, J lost 2 bases, and 15 bases lay in between. Germline values: CDR1 MGHRA, CDR2 YSYEKL.

This chain uses TRBV11-2 with TRBJ1-1; D is unclear. V lost 4 bases and J lost 2, with 8 bases in between. The germline V gene has CDR1 SGHAT and CDR2 FQNNGV. CDR3 size: 13 residues. The DNA for the CDR3 is TGTGCCAGCAGCTACCTACTAAACACTGAAGCTTTCTTT. Its protein is CASSYLLNTEAFF. Together with reference TRBV11-2 and TRBJ1-1, the CDR3 gives the full variable domain: EAGVAQSPRYKIIEKRQSVAFWCNPISGHATLYWYQQILGQGPKLLIQFQNNGVVDDSQLPKDRFSAERLKGVDSTLKIQPAKLEDSAVYLCASSYLLNTEAFFGQGTRLTVV.

The chain uses TRBV5-4 and TRBJ1-1, with 9 positions matching TRBD1. The CDR3 length is 15 residues. The V gene's germline CDR1 is SGHNT and CDR2 YYREEE (reference sequence). V trimming: 4 bases; J trimming: 1 base; junction bases outside the gene matches: 5. This CDR3 reads CASSRPGQGNTEAFF. The CDR3 region has the DNA TGTGCCAGCAGCAGACCGGGACAGGGGAACACTGAAGCTTTCTTT.

CDR3 DNA sequence: TGTGCCAGCAGCCCCAACCCATCCCAATCTGGAAACACCATATATTTT. Amino acid sequence: CASSPNPSQSGNTIYF. The chain couples TRBV7-2 to TRBJ1-3; D is undetermined. The germline V and J ends were trimmed by 5 bases and 1 base, with 15 bases remaining between them. CDR1 SGHTA and CDR2 FQGNSA come from the germline V gene. This CDR3 has 16 amino acids.

The rearrangement joins TRBV5-1 to TRBJ1-6; weak D call: TRBD1 (6 bases). V lost 5 bases, J lost 4 bases, and 16 bases lay in between. Germline V gene lookup returns CDR1 SGHRS and CDR2 YFSETQ. CDR3 size: 16 residues. Written as DNA, the CDR3 is TGCGCCAGCAGGGGGGGGGCCCGATCTTATAATTCACCCCTCCACTTT. Encoded protein: CASRGGARSYNSPLHF.

The CDR3 spells CASSYSATETQYF. The CDR3 nucleotides read TGTGCCAGCAGTTACAGCGCCACAGAGACCCAGTACTTC. This chain uses TRBV6-5 with TRBJ2-5; D unresolved. V lost 2 bases, J lost 4 bases, and 8 bases lay in between. From germline, CDR1 is MNHEY and CDR2 SVGAGI. This CDR3 is built from 13 residues.

The chain employs TRBV4-2 and TRBJ2-7; perhaps TRBD1 as D (6 bases). Germline CDR1 reads LGHNA; CDR2 reads YNFKEQ. Trimming removed 1 base at V and 3 bases at J, with 10 bases between. The CDR3 runs 14 residues. For the CDR3, the DNA is TGTGCCAGCAGCCAAGGGTTAGGGGGCTACGAGCAGTACTTC. Translation gives CASSQGLGGYEQYF.

The chain links TRBV5-1 to TRBJ1-2; D unclear. The CDR3 extends over 13 amino acids. The germline gives CDR1 SGHRS, CDR2 YFSETQ. Trimming removed 0 bases at V and 4 bases at J, with 7 bases between. The CDR3 sequence: CASSLAGTYGYTF. The CDR3 nucleotides read TGCGCCAGCAGCTTGGCAGGCACCTATGGCTACACCTTC. Full variable domain (remainder filled in from reference TRBV5-1 and TRBJ1-2): KAGVTQTPRYLIKTRGQQVTLSCSPISGHRSVSWYQQTPGQGLQFLFEYFSETQRNKGNFPGRFSGRQFSNSRSEMNVSTLELGDSALYLCASSLAGTYGYTFGSGTRLTVV.

The chain joins TRBV19 to TRBJ1-1; D may be TRBD1 (5 bases). This CDR3 has 13 residues. From germline, CDR1 is LNHDA and CDR2 SQIVND (reference sequence). The CDR3 nucleotides are TGTGCTACGGGGGGAGGGGCCGGGACTGAAGCTTTCTTT. This encodes CATGGGAGTEAFF. The whole variable domain, filled in from reference TRBV19 and TRBJ1-1, reads DGGITQSPKYLFRKEGQNVTLSCEQNLNHDAMYWYRQDPGQGLRLIYYSQIVNDFQKGDIAEGYSVSREKKESFPLTVTSAQKNPTAFYLCATGGGAGTEAFFGQGTRLTVV.

This clone occurred once. The rearrangement uses TRBV18 and TRBJ1-1; D perhaps matches TRBD1 (6 bases). Trimming cost V 11 bases and J 2 bases, with 24 bases left between them. The CDR3 consists of 16 residues. Germline CDR1 KGHSH, CDR2 LQKENI. CDR3 in amino acids: CAASGGLQLPNTEAFF. The DNA for the CDR3 is TGTGCCGCATCGGGGGGGCTCCAGCTCCCCAACACTGAAGCTTTCTTT.

The gene calls are TRBV9 and TRBJ2-1; D is unresolved. Trimming left V 0 bases short and J 5 bases short, with 9 bases between. Germline V CDR1 and CDR2: SGDLS, YYNGEE. The CDR3 extends over 14 amino acids. CDR3 sequence reads: CASSVVAENNEQFF. The CDR3 nucleotides are TGTGCCAGCAGCGTAGTCGCGGAGAACAATGAGCAGTTCTTC.

The chain joins TRBV9 to TRBJ1-3; D not certain. The germline V and J ends were trimmed by 0 bases and 0 bases, with 7 bases remaining between them. Germline V gives CDR1 SGDLS, CDR2 YYNGEE. The CDR3 runs to 15 residues. The CDR3 nucleotides read TGTGCCAGCAGCGTAGATCAGAACTCTGGAAACACCATATATTTT. Translation gives CASSVDQNSGNTIYF.

The chain combines TRBV5-1 with TRBJ2-1; possible D gene TRBD2, 6 bases. This CDR3 spans 16 amino acids. Trimming took 0 bases from V and 5 from J, leaving 15 bases between them. Germline CDR1 and CDR2: SGHRS and YFSETQ. CDR3 sequence reads: CASSLGPSGRNNEQFF. CDR3 nucleotide sequence: TGCGCCAGCAGCTTGGGCCCGAGCGGGCGAAACAATGAGCAGTTCTTC.

The chain carries TRBV18 and TRBJ1-4, with TRBD1 as a possible D gene (5 bases). CDR3 length equals 16 residues. Deletions cut 4 bases from V and 8 bases from J, with 20 bases between. CDR1 and CDR2 from the germline V gene are KGHSH and LQKENI. CDR3 DNA: TGTGCCAGCTCACGGGATGAAGGCCAGGGTGGGGAAAAACTGTTTTTT. This translates into CASSRDEGQGGEKLFF.

The chain couples TRBV7-2 to TRBJ1-1; weak D call: TRBD1 (5 bases). Trimming stripped 2 bases from V and 5 bases from J, with 12 bases between. Germline CDR1 is SGHTA and CDR2 is FQGNSA. The CDR3 consists of 14 residues. The CDR3 sequence is CASSLQGGGTEAFF. CDR3 in DNA: TGTGCCAGCAGCTTACAGGGAGGCGGGACTGAAGCTTTCTTT.

The chain joins TRBV27 to TRBJ1-5, with D unresolved. The V and J ends lost 3 bases and 6 bases respectively, with 15 bases between them. This CDR3 is built from 15 residues. CDR1 is MNHEY, CDR2 SMNVEV, per germline (reference sequence). CDR3 protein: CASSFGGSRFQPQHF. CDR3 nucleotide sequence: TGTGCCAGCAGTTTCGGCGGCAGCAGGTTTCAGCCCCAGCATTTT.

The chain couples TRBV19 to TRBJ2-1; a possible D gene is TRBD2 (6 bases). Germline V gene data show CDR1 as LNHDA and CDR2 as SQIVND (reference sequence). The CDR3 is 14 residues long. The ends were cut back, 3 bases at V and 5 bases at J, with 11 bases in the middle. DNA of the CDR3: TGTGCCAGTAGTATGCGCGGGGTAAACAATGAGCAGTTCTTC. Protein product: CASSMRGVNNEQFF.

In its sample, this clone was seen once. The chain links TRBV9 to TRBJ2-7; 10 bases are a match to TRBD1. Germline V gene sequence: CDR1 SGDLS, CDR2 YYNGEE. V was pared by 4 bases and J by 6 bases, with 4 bases of the junction left unmatched. CDR3 length equals 13 residues. The CDR3 loop reads CASSPRDRGEQYF. CDR3 bases: TGTGCCAGCAGCCCTCGGGACAGGGGCGAGCAGTACTTC.

The chain has TRBV7-9 and TRBJ1-2; TRBD1 aligns across 9 bases. The CDR3 covers 14 residues. V shed 3 bases and J 5 bases; nucleotides not matched to a gene: 4. Looked up from germline, CDR1 is SEHNR and CDR2 is FQNEAQ (reference sequence). The CDR3 coding sequence is TGTGCCAGCAGCTTGGAGGACAGGGGATATGGCTACACCTTC. It encodes CASSLEDRGYGYTF.

The chain employs TRBV2 and TRBJ2-2; D is tentatively TRBD1 or TRBD2 (6 bases each). Germline loops: CDR1 SNHLY, CDR2 FYNNEI. CDR3 length: 16 amino acids. The V end lost 4 bases, the J end lost 5 bases, and 17 bases lay between the germline ends. The DNA of the CDR3 is TGTGCCAGCAGTGTTTTTGGGGGGACATCGACCGGGGAGCTGTTTTTT. Amino acid sequence: CASSVFGGTSTGELFF.

This clone was counted only a few times. The rearrangement uses TRBV5-4 and TRBJ1-1; 7 nucleotides line up with TRBD1. Trimming cost V 9 bases and J 1 base; bases outside gene matches: 9. CDR1 is SGHNT and CDR2 is YYREEE in the germline V gene (reference sequence). This CDR3 has 14 amino acids. The CDR3 region is CATQRDRTNTEAFF. CDR3 in DNA: TGTGCCACCCAACGGGACAGAACGAACACTGAAGCTTTCTTT.

J is TRBJ2-5 and V is TRBV14; D is uncertain. Germline CDR1 SGHDN, CDR2 FVKESK. V shed 1 base and J shed 3 bases, with 21 bases lying between them. The length of the CDR3 is 18 residues. CDR3 sequence (DNA): TGTGCCAGCAGCCAAGTGAGAATGAGAACGATCCAAAAAGAGACCCAGTACTTC. Its protein product is CASSQVRMRTIQKETQYF.

The J gene is TRBJ1-1, the V gene TRBV6-2 or TRBV6-3; D remains unclear. Germline CDR1 reads MNHEY; CDR2 reads SVGEGT. CDR3 length equals 14 residues. V was trimmed by 1 base and J by 0 bases, leaving 6 bases between them. In DNA form, the CDR3 reads TGTGCCAGCAGTTACTGGGGTTTGAACACTGAAGCTTTCTTT. Its translation is CASSYWGLNTEAFF.

The chain joins TRBV4-2 to TRBJ2-7; 11 bases fit TRBD2. The junction had 8 bases not matched to a gene; V was cut back by 0 bases and J by 1 base. Germline CDR1 is LGHNA and CDR2 is YNFKEQ. The CDR3 totals 18 residues. The CDR3 DNA sequence: TGTGCCAGCAGCCAAGATCTCCCTAGCGGGGGGCGGTCCTACGAGCAGTACTTC. It yields the protein CASSQDLPSGGRSYEQYF.

The gene calls are TRBV6-2 or TRBV6-3 and TRBJ1-6; tentative D call: TRBD1 (6 bases). The CDR3 is 18 amino acids. Trimming removed 2 bases at V and 4 bases at J, with 18 bases between. Germline CDR1 is MNHEY and CDR2 is SVGEGT. The CDR3 region is CASSYVNPGQSYNSPLHF. In DNA form, the CDR3 reads TGTGCCAGCAGTTACGTCAACCCGGGACAAAGTTATAATTCACCCCTCCACTTT.